Listed below are T cell receptor beta chains from one sample, sequenced in a study of blood T cell repertoires in COVID-19. TCRdb's table, derived via immunoSEQ multiplex PCR, lists solely in-frame clones and lacks some. The sample holds more than 70,000 clones, approximately 90% seen once. The sample consisted of peripheral blood. All receptors derive from a woman in her late teens or twenties with acute or convalescent COVID-19. The CDR3 runs from the conserved cysteine through the conserved F or W. A D gene is named only where the DNA matches it firmly. Only part of the rows carry a size: once, few, many, or a class if the clone is expanded.

.,TRBV2,TRBJ1-2,.,TGTGCCAGCAGTGAAACCCGGACTGGAGGCTACACCTTC,CASSETRTGGYTF
.,TRBV29-1,TRBJ1-2,.,TGCAGCGTTGAAAAAACAGGAAACTATGGCTACACCTTC,CSVEKTGNYGYTF
.,TRBV6-5,TRBJ1-1,.,TGTGCCAGCAGTTACGGACATGACACTGAAGCTTTCTTT,CASSYGHDTEAFF
.,TRBV25-1,TRBJ2-1,.,TGTGCCAGCAACGGACAGAACAATGAGCAGTTCTTC,CASNGQNNEQFF
.,TRBV18,TRBJ2-5,.,TGTGCCAGCTCACCAGAATTAGAAGAGACCCAGTACTTC,CASSPELEETQYF
.,TRBV10-3,TRBJ2-1,TRBD2,TGTGCCATCAGTGAAAGAACTAGCGGGTTGAATGAGCAGTTCTTC,CAISERTSGLNEQFF
.,TRBV6-2/TRBV6-3,TRBJ1-1,TRBD1,TGTGCCAGCAGCGCCAGGGGCGGACAGGGGCGGGGAAGGAACACTGAAGCTTTCTTT,CASSARGGQGRGRNTEAFF
.,TRBV6-2/TRBV6-3,TRBJ1-2,TRBD1,TGTGCCAGCAGTTCCCTGACAGGGACCACGCGCCGCAACACCTTC,CASSSLTGTTRRNTF
.,TRBV7-8,TRBJ2-3,.,TGTGCCAGCAGCAGAGTGGCTAGTAGGGCAGGGAGCACAGATACGCAGTATTTT,CASSRVASRAGSTDTQYF
.,TRBV11-1,TRBJ2-7,.,TGTGCCAGCAGCCCAGCCCTCGGGGGCTCCTACGAGCAGTACTTC,CASSPALGGSYEQYF
.,TRBV23-1,TRBJ1-6,.,TGCGCCAGCAGTCAGCCTACCGAGGATTCACCCCTCCACTTT,CASSQPTEDSPLHF
.,TRBV4-1,TRBJ1-3,.,TGCGCCAGCAGCCGGACGGACACCTACTCTGGAAACACCATATATTTT,CASSRTDTYSGNTIYF
.,TRBV29-1,TRBJ1-1,TRBD1,TGCAGCGTCCAGACAGGGAGCACTGAAGCTTTCTTT,CSVQTGSTEAFF
.,TRBV7-8,TRBJ2-1,.,TGTGCCAGCAGCTTACGAGGAGGGATCTCCTACAATGAGCAGTTCTTC,CASSLRGGISYNEQFF
.,TRBV30,TRBJ2-7,.,TGTGCCTGGAGTGTGAGTCTTTACTACGAGCAGTACTTC,CAWSVSLYYEQYF
.,TRBV6-5,TRBJ1-6,.,TGTGCCAGCAGTTACTCGAGGGCTTCACCCCTCCACTTT,CASSYSRASPLHF
.,TRBV10-3,TRBJ1-1,.,TGTGCCATCAGGGACAGTTTGAACACTGAAGCTTTCTTT,CAIRDSLNTEAFF
.,TRBV4-3,TRBJ1-1,TRBD1,TGCGCCAGCAGCCAAGATCTACTCAGGGGGTCTGAAGCTTTCTTT,CASSQDLLRGSEAFF
.,TRBV5-1,TRBJ2-1,.,TGCGCCAGCAGCTCCGGTACTAGCAATGAGCAGTTCTTC,CASSSGTSNEQFF
.,TRBV4-1,TRBJ1-4,TRBD1,TGCGCCAGCAGCCAAGAGAGCGGGCCTGACAGGGGGTATGAAAAACTGTTTTTT,CASSQESGPDRGYEKLFF
.,TRBV27,TRBJ2-1,.,TGTGCCAGCAGTTCACTGATGACCGGGAGCTACAATGAGCAGTTCTTC,CASSSLMTGSYNEQFF
.,TRBV7-9,TRBJ2-7,TRBD2,TGTGCCAGCAGCCTGACAAGCGGGAGTAGGAACGAGCAGTACTTC,CASSLTSGSRNEQYF
.,TRBV6-5,TRBJ1-1,.,TGTGCCAGCAGTTACTCGCGGACTTCGAGCACTGAAGCTTTCTTT,CASSYSRTSSTEAFF
few,TRBV19,TRBJ1-2,TRBD1,TGTGCCAGTAGTATGTGGCAGGGGGATAACTATGGCTACACCTTC,CASSMWQGDNYGYTF
.,TRBV5-6,TRBJ2-3,.,TGTGCCAGCAGCTTGTATAGCGACACAGATACGCAGTATTTT,CASSLYSDTDTQYF
once,TRBV2,TRBJ2-1,TRBD2,TGTGCCAGCAGTGATACGGGAGGGATATACAATGAGCAGTTCTTC,CASSDTGGIYNEQFF
.,TRBV19,TRBJ1-5,.,TGTGCCAGTAGTGGGGCCCCGGATCAGCCCCAGCATTTT,CASSGAPDQPQHF
.,TRBV29-1,TRBJ2-3,.,TGCAGCGTTGGCTTGGCAGGGCCCACAGATACGCAGTATTTT,CSVGLAGPTDTQYF
once,TRBV25-1,TRBJ2-2,.,TGTGCCAGCAGTTTGGGAGTCGGGGAGCTGTTTTTT,CASSLGVGELFF
.,TRBV2,TRBJ1-5,TRBD1,TGTGCCAGCAAGGGACAGGTCAATCAGCCCCAGCATTTT,CASKGQVNQPQHF
.,TRBV18,TRBJ1-3,TRBD1,TGTGCCAGTGGAAGGACAGGGGGCGAAAACACCATATATTTT,CASGRTGGENTIYF
.,TRBV6-6,TRBJ1-1,.,TGTGCCAGCAGGAAGGGGAAGAACACTGAAGCTTTCTTT,CASRKGKNTEAFF
.,TRBV27,TRBJ2-7,TRBD2,TGTGCCAGCAGTCCGATATGGCGGGGGGCTAGGTCCTACGAGCAGTACTTC,CASSPIWRGARSYEQYF
.,TRBV5-5,TRBJ2-5,TRBD2,TGTGCCAGCAGCTTGAGACTAGCTCTAACCCAAGAGACCCAGTACTTC,CASSLRLALTQETQYF
.,TRBV11-3,TRBJ2-5,TRBD2,TGTGCCAGCAGCTCGGGACTACAAGAGACCCAGTACTTC,CASSSGLQETQYF
.,TRBV6-6,TRBJ2-3,.,TGTGCCAGCAGATCGGACAAGTCTAGCACAGATACGCAGTATTTT,CASRSDKSSTDTQYF
.,TRBV14,TRBJ2-5,.,TGTGCCAGCAGCAAAAGCCGGGGTCAAGAGACCCAGTACTTC,CASSKSRGQETQYF
.,TRBV5-6,TRBJ2-7,.,TGTGCCAGCAGCGGCGGGCAGGTGTACGAGCAGTACTTC,CASSGGQVYEQYF
.,TRBV10-3,TRBJ1-6,.,TGTGCCATCAGGGAGGGACACAATTCACCCCTCCACTTT,CAIREGHNSPLHF
.,TRBV7-9,TRBJ2-7,.,TGTGCCAGCAGCCTGAGGGCGGCCTACGAGCAGTACTTC,CASSLRAAYEQYF
.,TRBV6-5,TRBJ1-3,.,TGTGCCAGCAGGCGGGTCAACTCTGGAAACACCATATATTTT,CASRRVNSGNTIYF
.,TRBV11-2,TRBJ1-6,.,TGTGCCAGCAGATCCCACAGTAATTCACCCCTCCACTTT,CASRSHSNSPLHF
.,TRBV30,TRBJ1-1,.,TGTGCCTGGAGTCGAGAGGGCTTAGAAGCTTTCTTT,CAWSREGLEAFF
.,TRBV5-1,TRBJ1-1,.,TGCGCCAGCAGCGCGGGAGGGACTGAAGCTTTCTTT,CASSAGGTEAFF
.,TRBV4-3,TRBJ2-1,TRBD1,TGCGCCAGCAGCCAGGACGACAGGGCGAGAATTCATGAGCAGTTCTTC,CASSQDDRARIHEQFF
.,TRBV5-5,TRBJ1-1,TRBD1,TGTGCCAGCAGCTACAAACAGGGGGTACTTACTGAAGCTTTCTTT,CASSYKQGVLTEAFF
.,TRBV28,TRBJ2-7,TRBD2,TGTGCCACCCGGCTAGCGGGGGGTTCCTACGAGCAGTACTTC,CATRLAGGSYEQYF
.,TRBV30,TRBJ2-3,TRBD2,TGTGCCTGGACTAGCGGGAGATCAGATACGCAGTATTTT,CAWTSGRSDTQYF
.,TRBV10-2,TRBJ2-7,.,TGCGCCAGCAGCTTCGCGGGCCAGCGATACCCCTACGAGCAGTACTTC,CASSFAGQRYPYEQYF
.,TRBV15,TRBJ1-4,TRBD1,TGTGCCACCAGCAGAGATTCCGGGACAGGGAATGAAAAACTGTTTTTT,CATSRDSGTGNEKLFF
once,TRBV19,TRBJ1-1,TRBD1,TGTGCCAGTAAAATCGGGACAGACCGCTACACTGAAGCTTTCTTT,CASKIGTDRYTEAFF
.,TRBV19,TRBJ1-5,.,TGTGCCAGTAGTATGACAGGTGATCAGCCCCAGCATTTT,CASSMTGDQPQHF
.,TRBV11-2,TRBJ1-2,.,TGTGCCAGCAGCTTAGCGGCCCAGGTAGAGGGTTATGGCTACACCTTC,CASSLAAQVEGYGYTF
.,TRBV19,TRBJ1-5,.,TGTGCCAGTAGTACCCCTCTTGGGCATCAGCCCCAGCATTTT,CASSTPLGHQPQHF
.,TRBV19,TRBJ1-1,.,TGTGCCAGTAGTATGCAGCGGGACACTGAAGCTTTCTTT,CASSMQRDTEAFF
.,TRBV29-1,TRBJ1-3,.,TGCAGCGTGTACTCTGGAAACACCATATATTTT,CSVYSGNTIYF
.,TRBV12-3/TRBV12-4,TRBJ1-2,.,TGTGCCAGCACCTTCTCTAACTATGGCTACACCTTC,CASTFSNYGYTF
.,TRBV12-3/TRBV12-4,TRBJ1-2,TRBD1,TGTGCCAGCAGTTTTGACAGGGGGCATGGCTACACCTTC,CASSFDRGHGYTF